The source of this TCR beta chain is a study of CD8+ T cells in alopecia areata. This clone showed up just a few times. Extracted from the samples, RNA was reverse transcribed into cDNA to serve as the sequencing template. Produced via immunoSEQ multiplex PCR; TCRdb's table is partial and in-frame only. The table lists 75,000 to 100,000 clones, 41% of them singletons, with approximately 1.5% in the top ten. CDR1 and CDR2 from the germline V gene are KGHSH and LQKENI. Trimming took off 0 bases at V and 3 bases at J, with 11 bases between the two ends. This CDR3 comprises 15 residues. This clonotype was sampled from a human donor with alopecia areata. The sample consisted of CD4+ T cells sorted from blood. This chain links TRBV18 with TRBJ1-2; weak D call: TRBD1 (6 bases). The CDR3 protein is CASSPPGGHDYGYTF. The CDR3 region has the DNA TGTGCCAGCTCACCACCGGGGGGGCACGACTATGGCTACACCTTC.